The 4 T cell receptor beta chains presented below share a single source sample, sequenced in a study of shared clonotypes between healthy human individuals. Sequencing was performed with immunoSEQ multiplex PCR; in TCRdb, only in-frame clones are kept and a portion is missing. The sample has fewer than 650,000 clones, around 81% seen once; the top ten hold around 12%. Material for sequencing was PBMCs. These receptors all stem from a woman aged 35 to 49 in good health. Some clones in this sample may be carry-over from other donors' samples.

At least ten counts were recorded for this clone. The gene calls are TRBV29-1 and TRBJ1-5; D not certain. Germline CDR1 is SQVTM and CDR2 is ANQGSEA. Trimming cost V 7 bases and J 4 bases, with 20 bases left between them. The CDR3 consists of 15 residues. CDR3 amino acids: CSASDGFLGNQPQHF. DNA of the CDR3: TGCAGCGCGTCCGACGGGTTTTTAGGGAATCAGCCCCAGCATTTT.

Comments on this clone: Only one base separates this from a far larger clonotype, so it likely reflects a read error. The chain carries TRBV7-2 and TRBJ2-5, with 7 bases that match TRBD1. CDR3 length: 16 amino acids. Per the germline V gene, CDR1 is SGHTA and CDR2 is FQGNSA. The CDR3 reads CASSTTGVGPQEPQYF. CDR3 DNA sequence: TGTGCCAGCAGCACCACAGGGGTGGGGCCTCAAGAGCCCCAGTACTTC.

This chain joins TRBV5-1 and TRBJ1-3; no clear D. The V and J ends lost 0 bases and 3 bases respectively, with 16 bases between them. This CDR3 is 17 amino acids long. In germline, CDR1 is SGHRS, CDR2 YFSETQ. The CDR3 nucleotides read TGCGCCAGCAGCTTGGCCGGCACCTCGGCGGGTGGAAACACCATATATTTT. Residues: CASSLAGTSAGGNTIYF.

This clone was seen just once. This sequence joins TRBV27 and TRBJ2-7; D assignment may be TRBD1 or TRBD2 (5 bases each). The length of the CDR3 is 14 residues. Looked up from germline, CDR1 is MNHEY and CDR2 is SMNVEV (reference sequence). V shed 5 bases and J shed 4 bases, with 15 bases lying between them. CDR3 DNA sequence: TGTGCCAGCAGTGCCGGGACCAGGGCGTACGAGCAGTACTTC. Amino acids: CASSAGTRAYEQYF.